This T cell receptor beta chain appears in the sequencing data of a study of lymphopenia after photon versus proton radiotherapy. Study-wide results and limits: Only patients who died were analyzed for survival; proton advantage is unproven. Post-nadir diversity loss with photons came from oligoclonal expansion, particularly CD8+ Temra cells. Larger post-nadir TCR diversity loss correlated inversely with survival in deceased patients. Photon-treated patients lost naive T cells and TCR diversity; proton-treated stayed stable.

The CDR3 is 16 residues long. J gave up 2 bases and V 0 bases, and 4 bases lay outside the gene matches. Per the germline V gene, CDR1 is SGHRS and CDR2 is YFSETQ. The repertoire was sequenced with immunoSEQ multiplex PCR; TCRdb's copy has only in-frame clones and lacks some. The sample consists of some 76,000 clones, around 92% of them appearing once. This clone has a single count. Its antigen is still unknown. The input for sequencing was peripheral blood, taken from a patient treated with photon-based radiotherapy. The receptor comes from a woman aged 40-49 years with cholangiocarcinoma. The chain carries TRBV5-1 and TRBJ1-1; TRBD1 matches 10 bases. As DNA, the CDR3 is TGCGCCAGCAGCTTGGGAGACAGGGGGCTTAACACTGAAGCTTTCTTT. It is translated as CASSLGDRGLNTEAFF.